This passage covers 27 T cell receptor beta chains from one sample sequenced in a study of OX40 agonist ivuxolimab in advanced cancers. Profiling relied on immunoSEQ multiplex PCR, and the TCRdb table lists in-frame clones only, not all of them. The profile covers more than 25,000 clones, with less than 90% appearing a single time and over 25% taken by the ten largest. The source material was CD4+ or CD8+ T cells sorted from blood, sampled in a trial of the OX40 agonist ivuxolimab. The origin of the receptors is an adult with an advanced solid tumor such as melanoma, head and neck, liver or kidney cancer.

The chain couples TRBV5-6 to TRBJ1-1, with D possibly matching TRBD1 (6 bases). The CDR3 totals 18 residues. The germline gives CDR1 SGHDT, CDR2 YYEEEE. Trimming removed 3 bases at V and 1 base at J, with 22 bases between. CDR3: CASSSRDDRRTANTEAFF. For the CDR3, the DNA is TGTGCCAGCAGCTCACGAGATGACAGGAGGACCGCGAACACTGAAGCTTTCTTT.

The V gene is TRBV12-5, the J gene TRBJ2-1; D not resolved. The V gene lost 4 bases and the J gene lost 8 bases, with 15 bases spanning the gap. This CDR3 has 14 residues. Germline CDR1 is LGHNT and CDR2 is FRNRAP. CDR3 DNA sequence: TGTGCTAGTGGTTACTCGACCCGACCCCATGAGCAGTTCTTC. This encodes CASGYSTRPHEQFF.

This chain joins TRBV6-5 and TRBJ2-5, with D unclear. V was pared by 6 bases and J by 5 bases, with 7 bases between. Per germline, CDR1 MNHEY and CDR2 SVGAGI. This CDR3 contains 11 residues. Here the CDR3 reads CASSLGETQYF. As DNA, the CDR3 is TGTGCCAGCAGCCTCGGGGAGACCCAGTACTTC.

This chain joins TRBV27 and TRBJ2-1, with D hard to call. Trimming took off 5 bases at V and 9 bases at J, with 17 bases between the two ends. In germline, CDR1 is MNHEY, CDR2 SMNVEV (reference sequence). CDR3 length: 14 residues. In DNA form, the CDR3 reads TGTGCCAGCAGTGCTAGTACCTCCGCGAGTGAGCAGTTCTTC. This sequence encodes CASSASTSASEQFF.

V is TRBV14 and J is TRBJ1-1; a weak D match, TRBD1 (6 bases). The CDR3 is 19 amino acids. Trimming left V 0 bases short and J 0 bases short, with 20 bases between. Germline CDR1 SGHDN, CDR2 FVKESK. CDR3 amino acids: CASSQDPVDSLSMNTEAFF. DNA for the CDR3: TGTGCCAGCAGCCAAGATCCCGTGGACAGCTTATCGATGAACACTGAAGCTTTCTTT. Full variable domain (remainder filled in from reference TRBV14 and TRBJ1-1): EAGVTQFPSHSVIEKGQTVTLRCDPISGHDNLYWYRRVMGKEIKFLLHFVKESKQDESGMPNNRFLAERTGGTYSTLKVQPAELEDSGVYFCASSQDPVDSLSMNTEAFFGQGTRLTVV.

This clone has just one count. The genes are TRBV5-5 and TRBJ2-7; 9 bases are a match to TRBD2. This CDR3 has 14 amino acids. V trimming: 2 bases; J trimming: 5 bases; junction bases outside the gene matches: 5. Germline V gives CDR1 SGHKS, CDR2 YYEKEE (reference sequence). DNA for the CDR3: TGTGCCAGCAGCTTTAGCGGGGGATGGGACGAGCAGTACTTC. It codes for CASSFSGGWDEQYF.

The rearrangement links TRBV29-1 to TRBJ1-5; no firm D call. This CDR3 is built from 13 residues. Germline V gene data show CDR1 as SQVTM and CDR2 as ANQGSEA. The V gene lost 0 bases and the J gene lost 9 bases, with 12 bases spanning the gap. The CDR3 is CSVEDRPGLPQHF. In nucleotides, the CDR3 is TGCAGCGTTGAAGATCGGCCCGGATTGCCCCAGCATTTT.

The CDR3 sequence: CASSPRDSYNEQFF. The CDR3 bases are TGTGCCAGCAGCCCCCGGGACAGCTACAATGAGCAGTTCTTC. The chain joins TRBV7-9 to TRBJ2-1; 7 nucleotides line up with TRBD1. This CDR3 is 14 amino acids long. The V segment lost 5 bases and the J segment 3 bases; nucleotides outside the gene matches: 4. Germline V gene sequence: CDR1 SEHNR, CDR2 FQNEAQ (reference sequence).

The rearrangement links TRBV19 to TRBJ1-5; 8 nucleotides line up with TRBD1. The V gene's germline CDR1 is LNHDA and CDR2 SQIVND (reference sequence). The CDR3 has 16 residues. V lost 4 bases to trimming and J lost 3 bases; unmatched junction nucleotides: 8. The CDR3 reads CASSTFSGQDNQPQHF. The CDR3 nucleotides are TGTGCCAGTAGTACCTTCTCGGGACAGGACAATCAGCCCCAGCATTTT. Looking up the rest from reference TRBV19 and TRBJ1-5 gives the full variable domain: DGGITQSPKYLFRKEGQNVTLSCEQNLNHDAMYWYRQDPGQGLRLIYYSQIVNDFQKGDIAEGYSVSREKKESFPLTVTSAQKNPTAFYLCASSTFSGQDNQPQHFGDGTRLSIL.

This rearrangement joins TRBV9 to TRBJ2-3; D is unclear. V lost 3 bases and J 6 bases, leaving 11 bases between the germline ends. Germline values: CDR1 SGDLS, CDR2 YYNGEE. This CDR3 spans 13 amino acids. CDR3: CASSGGFGDTQYF. CDR3 DNA: TGTGCCAGCAGCGGGGGTTTTGGTGATACGCAGTATTTT. Drawing the rest from reference TRBV9 and TRBJ2-3, the complete variable domain is DSGVTQTPKHLITATGQRVTLRCSPRSGDLSVYWYQQSLDQGLQFLIQYYNGEERAKGNILERFSAQQFPDLHSELNLSSLELGDSALYFCASSGGFGDTQYFGPGTRLTVL.

The J gene is TRBJ2-1, the V gene TRBV19, with D unclear. Trimming took 1 base from V and 0 from J, leaving 7 bases between them. The CDR3 spans 15 residues. Germline V gene data show CDR1 as LNHDA and CDR2 as SQIVND (reference sequence). The CDR3 region is CASSIGGISYNEQFF. CDR3 sequence (DNA): TGTGCCAGTAGTATAGGGGGAATCTCCTACAATGAGCAGTTCTTC.

This clone is classed as medium-sized. This chain links TRBV28 with TRBJ2-7; TRBD2 aligns across 11 bases. CDR3 size: 14 residues. V was pared by 6 bases and J by 3 bases, with 4 bases of the junction left unmatched. CDR1 and CDR2 (germline): MDHEN, SYDVKM. CDR3 in DNA: TGTGCCAGCAGGAAGACTAGCGGGAACTACGAGCAGTACTTC. As protein: CASRKTSGNYEQYF.

CDR3 amino acids: CASSDFYEQYF. The CDR3, as DNA: TGCGCCAGCAGTGACTTCTACGAGCAGTACTTC. This sequence joins TRBV10-2 and TRBJ2-7, with D hard to call. Germline-derived CDR1 and CDR2 are WSHSY and SAAADI. The CDR3 runs to 11 residues. V lost 3 bases to trimming and J lost 3 bases, with 3 bases between them.

The CDR3 sequence: CASSAQGASYEQYF. The CDR3 coding sequence is TGTGCCAGCAGCGCACAGGGAGCGTCCTACGAGCAGTACTTC. This chain links TRBV9 with TRBJ2-7; a possible D gene is TRBD1 (6 bases). Per the germline V gene, CDR1 is SGDLS and CDR2 is YYNGEE. The CDR3 contains 14 residues. The V end lost 3 bases, the J end lost 1 base, and 11 bases lay between the germline ends.

The chain couples TRBV6-5 to TRBJ2-2; the D is unclear. The germline V gene has CDR1 MNHEY and CDR2 SVGAGI. V lost 4 bases and J 5 bases, leaving 8 bases between the germline ends. This CDR3 is 13 amino acids long. CDR3 residues: CASSSVGTGELFF. The CDR3 DNA sequence: TGTGCCAGCAGTTCAGTCGGGACCGGGGAGCTGTTTTTT.

The rearrangement joins TRBV5-1 to TRBJ1-3, with D uncertain. The ends were cut back, 3 bases at V and 8 bases at J, with 12 bases in the middle. The germline V gene has CDR1 SGHRS and CDR2 YFSETQ. The CDR3 loop spans 13 amino acids. The CDR3 DNA reads as TGCGCCAGCAGCTCCCAGAACCGGGACACCATATATTTT. This translates into CASSSQNRDTIYF.

The V and J genes are TRBV6-6 and TRBJ1-1, with unresolved D. Trimming took 2 bases from V and 8 from J, leaving 18 bases between them. Per the germline V gene, CDR1 is MNHNY and CDR2 is SVGAGI (reference sequence). CDR3 length: 15 amino acids. CDR3 region: CASSYHVLVDGEAFF. The CDR3 nucleotides are TGTGCCAGCAGTTACCACGTTCTCGTGGATGGGGAAGCTTTCTTT.

CDR3 loop: CASHEGVHYGYTF. Written as DNA, the CDR3 is TGTGCCAGTCATGAGGGGGTGCACTATGGCTACACCTTC. J is TRBJ1-2 and V is TRBV19; weak D call: TRBD1 (6 bases). Germline CDR1 LNHDA, CDR2 SQIVND (reference sequence). The CDR3 runs to 13 residues. V was trimmed by 8 bases and J by 3 bases, leaving 13 bases between them.

A note on this clone: A much larger clone sits a single nucleotide away, making a read error possible. The chain is built from TRBV7-2 and TRBJ2-5; D is possibly TRBD2 (6 bases). Germline loops: CDR1 SGHTA, CDR2 FQGNSA. Between the trimmed V and J ends, which lost 1 base and 4 bases, there was a span of 22 bases. The CDR3 contains 18 residues. The CDR3 DNA reads as TGTGCCAGCAGCTTAGATCATTACAGCCCGGAGGAGGGAGAGACCCAGTACTTC. It specifies CASSLDHYSPEEGETQYF.

The V and J genes are TRBV7-9 and TRBJ1-6; TRBD1 matches 7 bases. Germline V gives CDR1 SEHNR, CDR2 FQNEAQ (reference sequence). This CDR3 region has 14 residues. Unmatched junction bases numbered 9, after V lost 5 bases and J lost 11 bases. In nucleotides, the CDR3 is TGTGCCAGCAGCCCTGACAGGGTGGAACCACCCCTCCACTTT. Its translation: CASSPDRVEPPLHF.

This clone was seen a handful of times. The chain recombines TRBV5-4 with TRBJ2-7; TRBD1 aligns across 7 bases. V shed 10 bases, J shed 1 base, and the junction held 11 bases outside the gene matches. The CDR3 contains 14 residues. Germline CDR1 is SGHNT and CDR2 is YYREEE (reference sequence). The CDR3 DNA sequence: TGTGCCTCGCAGAGGGGGCCGGGGTCCTACGAGCAGTACTTC. Residues: CASQRGPGSYEQYF.

The rearrangement uses TRBV28 and TRBJ2-1, with 7 bases that match TRBD1. V lost 6 bases and J lost 2; bases outside the gene matches: 10. This CDR3 region has 16 residues. Looked up from germline, CDR1 is MDHEN and CDR2 is SYDVKM. CDR3 coding DNA: TGTGCCAGCAGCCCAGACGAGGGGGCTCCCTACAATGAGCAGTTCTTC. This gives the protein CASSPDEGAPYNEQFF.

This clone has just one count. The chain recombines TRBV7-2 with TRBJ1-5; D not certain. V lost 1 base and J 6 bases, leaving 7 bases between the germline ends. In germline, CDR1 is SGHTA, CDR2 FQGNSA. There are 13 residues in the CDR3. The CDR3 DNA follows: TGTGCCAGCAGCTTAGGGGGTCGTCAGCCCCAGCATTTT. Its protein is CASSLGGRQPQHF. Using reference TRBV7-2 and TRBJ1-5 for the parts outside the CDR3, the full variable domain is GAGVSQSPSNKVTEKGKDVELRCDPISGHTALYWYRQSLGQGLEFLIYFQGNSAPDKSGLPSDRFSAERTGGSVSTLTIQRTQQEDSAVYLCASSLGGRQPQHFGDGTRLSIL.

The rearrangement joins TRBV6-5 to TRBJ2-1, with 7 nucleotides matching TRBD2. V trimming: 1 base; J trimming: 7 bases; junction bases outside the gene matches: 10. Germline CDR1 reads MNHEY; CDR2 reads SVGAGI. The CDR3 is made up of 16 amino acids. CDR3 sequence reads: CASSYLGLGGWNEQFF. The DNA for the CDR3 is TGTGCCAGCAGTTACTTAGGACTAGGTGGTTGGAATGAGCAGTTCTTC.

The chain is built from TRBV7-9 and TRBJ2-7; 14 bases fit TRBD2. Germline V gives CDR1 SEHNR, CDR2 FQNEAQ (reference sequence). The CDR3 has 16 amino acids. V lost 5 bases, J lost 7 bases, and 10 bases stayed unmatched. CDR3 DNA: TGTGCCAGCAGCCTGATTGGGACTAGCGGGAGTTATGAGCAGTACTTC. Translated, it gives CASSLIGTSGSYEQYF.

The sample holds one count of this clone. CDR3 nucleotide sequence: TGTGCCGCATCGGTCGTCTGGACAGGGGGAAATGAAAAACTGTTTTTT. It yields the protein CAASVVWTGGNEKLFF. This chain connects TRBV10-3 to TRBJ1-4, with TRBD1 identical over 10 bases. The germline gives CDR1 ENHRY, CDR2 SYGVKD. With V trimmed by 11 bases and J by 5 bases, 14 bases remained unmatched. The CDR3 contains 16 residues.

This chain links TRBV28 with TRBJ2-1, with 7 bases identical to TRBD1. In germline, CDR1 is MDHEN, CDR2 SYDVKM. The ends lost 5 bases at V and 9 bases at J; junction bases unmatched: 22. The CDR3 contains 18 residues. For the CDR3, the DNA is TGTGCCAGCAGTACGACAGGGTCGGGAACGGGAAGGATCGGTGAGCAGTTCTTC. It is translated as CASSTTGSGTGRIGEQFF.